One and the same sample provided the 10 T cell receptor beta chains below, sequenced in a study of beta chain features in type 1 diabetes. Study outcomes and limitations: All four CD4+ subsets from Type 1 diabetes patients carried moderately but significantly shorter TCRB CDR3s.

These receptors are not linked to any known antigen. Investigators reverse transcribed all isolated RNA, so they sequenced expressed TCRB transcripts. Data came from immunoSEQ multiplex PCR; TCRdb stores just in-frame clones and leaves some out. Among around 360,000 clones listed, over 9.5% were seen once. Sequencing input: naive CD4+ T cells from blood. These receptor sequences come from a woman aged 18-35 years with type 1 diabetes.

This rearrangement joins TRBV28 to TRBJ2-7; D gene ambiguous. Trimming left V 1 base short and J 9 bases short, with 10 bases between. The CDR3 sequence is 12 residues long. Per the germline V gene, CDR1 is MDHEN and CDR2 is SYDVKM. This CDR3 is CASSLSNSWQYF. CDR3 in DNA: TGTGCCAGCAGTTTATCCAACTCCTGGCAGTACTTC. Drawing the rest from reference TRBV28 and TRBJ2-7, the complete variable domain is DVKVTQSSRYLVKRTGEKVFLECVQDMDHENMFWYRQDPGLGLRLIYFSYDVKMKEKGDIPEGYSVSREKKERFSLILESASTNQTSMYLCASSLSNSWQYFGPGTRLTVT.

The gene calls are TRBV7-2 and TRBJ2-5, with 13 bases identical to TRBD2. Germline loops: CDR1 SGHTA, CDR2 FQGNSA. CDR3 size: 16 residues. After removal of 5 bases from V and 1 base from J, the junction contained 4 bases not matched to a gene. In nucleotides, the CDR3 is TGTGCCAGCAGCCCTCGACTAGCGGGGGGCCAAGAGACCCAGTACTTC. It codes for CASSPRLAGGQETQYF.

V and J are TRBV5-4 and TRBJ1-2; TRBD1 aligns across 8 bases. CDR3 size: 14 residues. The trim removed 2 bases at V and 6 bases at J, leaving 6 bases unmatched. Germline CDR1 reads SGHNT; CDR2 reads YYREEE (reference sequence). The CDR3: CASSLTQGGHGYTF. Here the CDR3 DNA reads TGTGCCAGCAGCTTAACACAGGGGGGACATGGCTACACCTTC.

V gene TRBV10-3 combines with J gene TRBJ2-3; 10 bases map to TRBD1. CDR1 and CDR2 from the germline V gene are ENHRY and SYGVKD. CDR3 length: 11 residues. V gave up 3 bases and J gave up 15 bases; unmatched junction bases: 3. This chain's CDR3 is CAISDRDRGYF. The CDR3 region has the DNA TGTGCCATCAGTGACCGGGACAGGGGTTATTTT.

This clone turned up a few times. The V call is TRBV7-3, the J call TRBJ2-1; 8 bases line up with TRBD2. Trimming at V came to 2 bases and at J to 7 bases, leaving 13 bases not matched to a gene. The CDR3 is 17 residues long. The germline gives CDR1 SGHTA, CDR2 FQGTGA. The CDR3 DNA is TGTGCCAGCAGCTTAGAGCTAGGAGCGGGAGCGGGAAATGAGCAGTTCTTC. Amino acids: CASSLELGAGAGNEQFF.

The rearrangement joins TRBV5-1 to TRBJ2-7; 7 nucleotides line up with TRBD1. The ends lost 4 bases at V and 6 bases at J; junction bases unmatched: 7. The CDR3 is made up of 13 amino acids. Germline values: CDR1 SGHRS, CDR2 YFSETQ. This chain's CDR3 is CASSVGTATEQYF. DNA of the CDR3: TGCGCCAGCAGCGTTGGGACAGCAACCGAGCAGTACTTC.

V and J are TRBV20-1 and TRBJ2-7; D perhaps matches TRBD1 (5 bases). Trimming left V 6 bases short and J 9 bases short, with 15 bases between. The CDR3 consists of 11 residues. Germline assignment: CDR1 DFQATT and CDR2 SNEGSKA (reference sequence). Here the CDR3 DNA reads TGCAGTGCCCCAGGGCCTCGCGGGCAGTACTTC. Its translation: CSAPGPRGQYF.

The chain has TRBV4-2 and TRBJ2-7, with D uncertain. There are 12 residues in the CDR3. Germline V CDR1 and CDR2: LGHNA, YNFKEQ. V was clipped by 3 bases and J by 6 bases, with 9 bases between them. CDR3 nucleotide sequence: TGTGCCAGCAGCCAGACATATCGCGAGCAGTACTTC. Protein: CASSQTYREQYF.

Only a few counts were recorded for this clone. The V and J genes are TRBV27 and TRBJ2-7; no definite D call. The germline V gene encodes CDR1 MNHEY and CDR2 SMNVEV (reference sequence). The ends were cut back, 3 bases at V and 2 bases at J, with 8 bases in the middle. The CDR3 is made up of 13 amino acids. The CDR3 region has the DNA TGTGCCAGCAGTTTTAAACAAACCTACGAGCAGTACTTC. Residues: CASSFKQTYEQYF.

This clone was seen a few times. The chain links TRBV14 to TRBJ2-5; weak D call: TRBD2 (6 bases). This CDR3 has 16 residues. Per germline, CDR1 SGHDN and CDR2 FVKESK. V was pared by 4 bases and J by 5 bases, with 20 bases between. The CDR3 reads CASSPRLGGVGETQYF. The CDR3 nucleotides are TGTGCCAGCAGCCCCCGCCTCGGAGGGGTTGGTGAGACCCAGTACTTC.